This T cell receptor beta chain originates from a study of cytomegalovirus exposure and HLA in healthy donors. The germline V gene has CDR1 GTSNPN and CDR2 SVGIG (reference sequence). V lost 0 bases, J lost 3 bases, and 6 bases lay in between. This CDR3 comprises 13 residues. PCR primers comprised 60 Vbeta and 13 Jbeta primers. Sequencing used immunoSEQ multiplex PCR; TCRdb keeps in-frame clones, though not all of them. In the table there are about 170,000 clones, 60% to 80% of which are singletons. This receptor was taken from a woman in her forties or fifties in good health and CMV-seropositive. V and J are TRBV30 and TRBJ1-5; no clear D gene. The sequencing input was PBMCs. The CDR3 loop is CAWSVMYNQPQHF. CDR3 DNA: TGTGCCTGGAGTGTAATGTACAATCAGCCCCAGCATTTT. The full variable domain, with the rest looked up from reference TRBV30 and TRBJ1-5, is SQTIHQWPATLVQPVGSPLSLECTVEGTSNPNLYWYRQAAGRGLQLLFYSVGIGQISSEVPQNLSASRPQDRQFILSSKKLLLSDSGFYLCAWSVMYNQPQHFGDGTRLSIL.